The 18 T cell receptor beta chains in this list originate from one sample, sequenced in a study of early T cells in non-severe SARS-CoV-2 infection. TCRdb recomputed calls from the 5' RACE reads with MiXCR, one row per CDR3 protein. The top ten clones hold roughly 4% of a sample with tens of thousands of distinct CDR3 sequences, about 14% of them seen once. The sample in question was whole blood, obtained at baseline. The origin of the receptors is an adult who was a healthcare worker with PCR-confirmed SARS-CoV-2 infection or an uninfected control (not recorded which).

This clonotype was seen only a few times. This sequence joins TRBV2 and TRBJ2-2; 12 nucleotides line up with TRBD2. The germline CDR1 and CDR2 sequences are SNHLY and FYNNEI. With V trimmed by 4 bases and J by 5 bases, 5 bases remained unmatched. CDR3 length equals 16 residues. The CDR3 nucleotides are TGTGCCAGCAGTGCCTCTAGCGGGAGGGCGACCGGGGAGCTGTTTTTT. Its translation is CASSASSGRATGELFF.

By share of the sample, this clonotype is medium-sized (0.01 to 0.1%). The chain recombines TRBV6-2 or TRBV6-3 with TRBJ2-1; 7 positions match TRBD1. This CDR3 region has 14 residues. Germline CDR1 reads MNHEY; CDR2 reads SVGEGT. Unmatched junction bases numbered 8, after V lost 5 bases and J lost 7 bases. The CDR3 loop is CASSTPGTENEQFF. CDR3 coding DNA: TGTGCCAGCAGTACCCCCGGGACAGAGAATGAGCAGTTCTTC.

This clonotype was seen only a few times. V usage is TRBV2 and J usage is TRBJ2-7; D is unresolved. V dropped 6 bases and J dropped 4 bases, with 7 bases sitting between them. The V gene's germline CDR1 is SNHLY and CDR2 FYNNEI. The CDR3 is made up of 11 amino acids. The CDR3 loop reads CASSVEYEQYF. The CDR3 DNA reads TGTGCCAGCAGCGTTGAGTACGAGCAGTACTTC.

This clonotype was observed many times. The CDR3 loop reads CSASNGGNQPQHF. The CDR3 DNA is TGCAGTGCTAGCAACGGCGGCAATCAGCCCCAGCATTTT. The J gene is TRBJ1-5, the V gene TRBV20-1, with D unresolved. The CDR3 is 13 amino acids. Trimming stripped 3 bases from V and 2 bases from J, with 8 bases between. Per the germline V gene, CDR1 is DFQATT and CDR2 is SNEGSKA (reference sequence).

This clonotype was observed at least ten times. V gene TRBV4-1 combines with J gene TRBJ2-5; possible D gene TRBD1, 7 bases. V lost 0 bases to trimming and J lost 3 bases, with 14 bases between them. Germline CDR1 reads MGHRA; CDR2 reads YSYEKL. The CDR3 spans 16 residues. The CDR3 here is CASSQDSAGGKETQYF. The CDR3, as DNA: TGCGCCAGCAGCCAAGATTCTGCAGGGGGGAAAGAGACCCAGTACTTC.

There are many counts of this clonotype. The rearrangement joins TRBV27 to TRBJ2-3; 10 bases match TRBD1. Unmatched junction bases numbered 19, after V lost 6 bases and J lost 4 bases. This CDR3 comprises 19 residues. CDR1 and CDR2 from the germline V gene are MNHEY and SMNVEV (reference sequence). The CDR3 region is CASSNKRQGARVTADTQYF. The CDR3 coding sequence is TGTGCCAGCAGCAACAAGCGACAGGGGGCCCGCGTCACCGCAGATACGCAGTATTTT.

This chain links TRBV6-1 with TRBJ2-1, with 7 bases fitting TRBD1. Per germline, CDR1 MNHNS and CDR2 SASEGT. The CDR3 length is 15 residues. With 2 bases clipped from V and 2 bases from J, the junction kept 3 bases outside the gene matches. The CDR3 DNA follows: TGTGCCAGCAGTGAATGGGACAGCGCCTACAATGAGCAGTTCTTC. Protein sequence: CASSEWDSAYNEQFF.

This clonotype was counted a few times. The gene calls are TRBV11-2 and TRBJ2-7, with D tentatively TRBD1 (5 bases). This CDR3 is built from 17 residues. Trimming cost V 1 base and J 3 bases, with 19 bases left between them. Germline CDR1 is SGHAT and CDR2 is FQNNGV. In DNA form, the CDR3 reads TGTGCCAGCAGCTTAGTAGGCAGGGATAATACCCTCTACGAGCAGTACTTC. Its protein is CASSLVGRDNTLYEQYF.

The CDR3 region is CASRRLAGGGSGELFF. The CDR3 DNA sequence: TGTGCCAGCAGACGGCTAGCGGGAGGCGGATCCGGGGAGCTGTTTTTT. The chain has TRBV2 and TRBJ2-2, with 11 bases identical to TRBD2. This CDR3 is 16 amino acids long. V dropped 6 bases and J dropped 6; count of bases not matched to a gene: 9. Germline V lookup: CDR1 SNHLY, CDR2 FYNNEI.

The chain recombines TRBV18 with TRBJ1-4; no firm D call. This CDR3 is built from 13 residues. V lost 1 base and J 5 bases, leaving 5 bases between the germline ends. Germline CDR1 KGHSH, CDR2 LQKENI. As DNA, the CDR3 is TGTGCCAGCTCACCACGAACCAATGAAAAACTGTTTTTT. It translates to CASSPRTNEKLFF.

Note on this clonotype: This may arise from a read error, as a much more abundant clone is one base away. This chain uses TRBV3-1 with TRBJ1-1; D is unresolved. The CDR3 runs to 11 residues. V was shortened by 6 bases and J by 1 base, with 3 bases between the two germline ends. Germline V gene sequence: CDR1 LGHDT, CDR2 YNNKEL (reference sequence). The CDR3 coding sequence is TGTGCCAGCAGGGCGAACACTGAAGCTTTCTTT. This sequence encodes CASRANTEAFF. The full variable domain, in which reference TRBV3-1 and TRBJ1-1 provide the parts outside the CDR3, is DTAVSQTPKYLVTQMGNDKSIKCEQNLGHDTMYWYKQDSKKFLKIMFSYNNKELIINETVPNRFSPKSPDKAHLNLHINSLELGDSAVYFCASRANTEAFFGQGTRLTVV.

The rearrangement joins TRBV4-2 to TRBJ2-1; 11 bases are shared with TRBD2. The germline gives CDR1 LGHNA, CDR2 YNFKEQ. The CDR3 runs to 17 residues. V shed 6 bases, J shed 11 bases, and the junction held 18 bases outside the gene matches. The CDR3 here is CASRNLAGGTDWAQQFF. The CDR3 DNA reads TGTGCCAGCAGAAACCTAGCGGGGGGCACAGATTGGGCCCAGCAGTTCTTC.

About this clonotype itself: With a much larger clone just one base away, this may be a read error. The chain links TRBV7-8 to TRBJ2-7, with D unclear. The length of the CDR3 is 13 residues. Germline lookup yields CDR1 SGHVS and CDR2 FQNEAQ. This CDR3 is CASSLPPTYEQNF. Here the CDR3 DNA reads TGTGCCAGCAGCTTACCCCCTACCTACGAGCAGAACTTC.

This clonotype was found many times. The V call is TRBV11-2, the J call TRBJ2-2; 8 bases are a match to TRBD2. The CDR3 is made up of 15 amino acids. The trim removed 4 bases at V and 6 bases at J, leaving 7 bases unmatched. Looked up from germline, CDR1 is SGHAT and CDR2 is FQNNGV. In DNA, the CDR3 is TGTGCCAGCAGCTCGGAGCGGGAGTTGGCCGGGGAGCTGTTTTTT. Translating gives CASSSERELAGELFF.

The chain joins TRBV7-8 to TRBJ2-3; 7 positions agree with TRBD2. The ends lost 5 bases at V and 8 bases at J; junction bases unmatched: 22. Germline values: CDR1 SGHVS, CDR2 FQNEAQ. The CDR3 is 18 amino acids. The CDR3 sequence is CASSPSLREGGGRGTQYF. CDR3 bases: TGTGCCAGCAGCCCAAGTCTGAGGGAGGGTGGAGGTAGGGGTACGCAGTATTTT.

This clonotype was seen repeatedly, ten times or more. The chain uses TRBV27 and TRBJ2-3; 11 bases map to TRBD2. Trimming took 5 bases from V and 5 from J; bases not matched to a gene: 6. Germline V gene lookup returns CDR1 MNHEY and CDR2 SMNVEV (reference sequence). CDR3 length equals 15 residues. This CDR3 is CASSATSGAIDTQYF. The CDR3 nucleotides read TGTGCCAGCAGTGCGACTAGCGGGGCTATAGATACGCAGTATTTT.

CDR3: CASSLGLGGLEQFF. The CDR3 coding sequence is TGTGCCAGCAGCTTAGGACTCGGAGGGCTTGAGCAGTTCTTC. This chain connects TRBV7-9 to TRBJ2-1, with a weak D call TRBD2 (6 bases). The germline V gene has CDR1 SEHNR and CDR2 FQNEAQ (reference sequence). The germline V and J ends were trimmed by 1 base and 9 bases, with 13 bases remaining between them. This CDR3 has 14 residues.

This clonotype appeared a few times. Here the CDR3 reads CASQKGGPAGTEAFF. The CDR3 coding sequence is TGTGCCAGCCAAAAGGGCGGTCCTGCGGGAACTGAAGCTTTCTTT. The V and J genes are TRBV5-6 and TRBJ1-1; D is unresolved. The CDR3 runs 15 residues. Per the germline V gene, CDR1 is SGHDT and CDR2 is YYEEEE. Trimming left V 7 bases short and J 5 bases short, with 21 bases between.